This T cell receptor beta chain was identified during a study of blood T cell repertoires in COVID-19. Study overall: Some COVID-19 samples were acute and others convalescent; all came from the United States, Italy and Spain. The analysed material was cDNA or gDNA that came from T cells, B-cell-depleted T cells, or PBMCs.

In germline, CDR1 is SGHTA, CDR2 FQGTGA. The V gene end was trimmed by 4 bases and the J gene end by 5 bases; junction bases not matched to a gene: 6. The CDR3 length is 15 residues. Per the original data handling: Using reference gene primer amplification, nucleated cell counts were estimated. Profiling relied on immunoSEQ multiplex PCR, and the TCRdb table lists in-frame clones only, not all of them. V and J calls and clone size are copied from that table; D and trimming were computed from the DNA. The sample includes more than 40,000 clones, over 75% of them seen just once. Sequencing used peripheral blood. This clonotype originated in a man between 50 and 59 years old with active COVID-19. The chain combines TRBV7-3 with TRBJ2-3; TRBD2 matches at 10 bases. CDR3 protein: CASSSLSGGEDTQYF. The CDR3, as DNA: TGTGCCAGCAGCTCCCTCAGCGGGGGGGAAGATACGCAGTATTTT.